This T cell receptor (beta chain) stems from a study of response to subunit inactivated influenza vaccine. The CDR3 loop spans 14 amino acids. Germline values: CDR1 MNHNS, CDR2 SASEGT. Losses at the gene ends were 6 bases for V and 5 bases for J; bases not matched to a gene: 5. TCRdb fed the RT-PCR reads into MiXCR, producing one record per CDR3 protein. The sample includes about 520,000 distinct CDR3 sequences, 25% of them seen just once. The source is a man aged 45-60 years who received an inactivated influenza vaccine. This chain links TRBV6-1 with TRBJ2-7; 12 bases are shared with TRBD1. This sample comprised CD4+ T cells sorted from PBMCs, obtained more than 4 days after vaccination. CDR3 bases: TGTGCCAGCAGGTCGGGACAGGGGGCACACGAGCAGTACTTC. Protein sequence: CASRSGQGAHEQYF.